This T cell receptor beta chain was sequenced during a study of CD8+CD57+ T cells in acquired aplastic anemia. Overall study context: Sorted CD4+ and CD8+ cells gave an average of about 3 ug of DNA.

Profiles of TCR beta VDJ and CDR3 were generated from a genomic DNA template. TCRdb re-called the reads through MiXCR, storing one row per CDR3 protein. The data hold about 150,000 distinct CDR3 sequences, with approximately 52% observed a single time. A note on this clonotype: Antigen specificity is unknown.

The CDR3 loop spans 14 amino acids. CDR1 is SNHLY, CDR2 FYNNEI, per germline. Trimming removed 3 bases at V and 3 bases at J, with 12 bases between. Study findings and constraints: Patients shared just under 30 CD8+ CDR3 sequences with controls.

All sequencing subjects had displayed CD8+CD57+ cell expansion on flow cytometry. Severe acquired aplastic anemia was diagnosed in all patients. At blood sampling, none of the patients had yet received therapy. J is TRBJ2-7 and V is TRBV2; D might be TRBD2 (6 bases). The sequenced sample was sorted CD4+, CD8+, or CD8+CD57+ T cells (not recorded which) from PBMCs. This clonotype was obtained from a human donor with aplastic anemia. The CDR3 loop is CASSDGGTHYEQYF. The CDR3, as DNA: TGTGCCAGCAGTGATGGCGGGACCCACTACGAGCAGTACTTC.